The 27 T cell receptor beta chains below all came from one sample that was sequenced in a study of blood T cell repertoires in COVID-19. The repertoire was sequenced with immunoSEQ multiplex PCR; TCRdb's copy has only in-frame clones and lacks some. Of around 140,000 clones listed, roughly 80% are singletons. Sequenced material: peripheral blood. These receptors came from a woman aged 45-65 years with active or convalescent COVID-19.

The chain is built from TRBV19 and TRBJ2-5, with a weak D call TRBD1 (6 bases). Per germline, CDR1 LNHDA and CDR2 SQIVND (reference sequence). CDR3 length: 12 residues. Trimming pared 8 bases from V and 5 bases from J, leaving 12 bases between. CDR3 amino acids: CASSMQGETQYF. In DNA form, the CDR3 reads TGTGCCAGTTCTATGCAGGGGGAGACCCAGTACTTC. The complete variable domain, with remaining parts taken from reference TRBV19 and TRBJ2-5, reads DGGITQSPKYLFRKEGQNVTLSCEQNLNHDAMYWYRQDPGQGLRLIYYSQIVNDFQKGDIAEGYSVSREKKESFPLTVTSAQKNPTAFYLCASSMQGETQYFGPGTRLLVL.

For the CDR3, the DNA is TGTGCCAGCGCGAGGACAGGGGGCTTCGATGAGCAGTTCTTC. Translation: CASARTGGFDEQFF. V usage is TRBV6-4 and J usage is TRBJ2-1; TRBD1 matches at 11 bases. Germline V gene lookup returns CDR1 MRHNA and CDR2 SNTAGT. V lost 8 bases and J lost 8; bases outside the gene matches: 8. The CDR3 length is 14 residues.

V is TRBV6-5 and J is TRBJ1-2; the match to TRBD1 covers 9 bases. The ends lost 5 bases at V and 4 bases at J; junction bases unmatched: 5. This CDR3 is 14 amino acids long. Per germline, CDR1 MNHEY and CDR2 SVGAGI. The CDR3 loop is CASSPGTGFYGYTF. Here the CDR3 DNA reads TGTGCCAGCAGTCCCGGGACAGGGTTCTATGGCTACACCTTC.

The rearrangement uses TRBV5-1 and TRBJ2-1; 9 positions agree with TRBD1. The germline V gene has CDR1 SGHRS and CDR2 YFSETQ. CDR3 size: 13 residues. Trimming took 3 bases from V and 9 from J; bases not matched to a gene: 4. CDR3: CASSWGQGGEQFF. The CDR3 DNA reads as TGCGCCAGCAGCTGGGGACAGGGAGGTGAGCAGTTCTTC.

V gene TRBV6-5 combines with J gene TRBJ1-6; 8 bases are shared with TRBD1. J lost 8 bases, V lost 0 bases, and 3 bases had no gene match. This CDR3 has 15 residues. From germline, CDR1 is MNHEY and CDR2 SVGAGI. The CDR3 protein is CASSYSRQGHSPLHF. Here the CDR3 DNA reads TGTGCCAGCAGTTACTCGAGACAGGGGCATTCACCCCTCCACTTT.

This chain uses TRBV11-2 with TRBJ2-1; tentatively, D is TRBD2 (6 bases). Germline V gene sequence: CDR1 SGHAT, CDR2 FQNNGV. The V end lost 5 bases, the J end lost 0 bases, and 14 bases lay between the germline ends. The CDR3 extends over 16 amino acids. DNA of the CDR3: TGTGCCAGCAGCCTCGGGGGTCCTAGCTCCTACAATGAGCAGTTCTTC. As protein: CASSLGGPSSYNEQFF.

This clone has a single count. The chain has TRBV11-3 and TRBJ2-3; D might be TRBD1 (6 bases). The ends were cut back, 5 bases at V and 1 base at J, with 19 bases in the middle. Germline V gene data show CDR1 as SGHNT and CDR2 as YENEEA. The CDR3 covers 17 residues. CDR3 loop: CASSPGVGTTRTDTQYF. CDR3 nucleotides: TGTGCCAGCAGCCCAGGGGTCGGGACCACCCGCACAGATACGCAGTATTTT.

The chain links TRBV10-3 to TRBJ2-7; D is unclear. The CDR3 covers 12 residues. V was trimmed by 2 bases and J by 4 bases, leaving 6 bases between them. CDR1 is ENHRY, CDR2 SYGVKD, per germline. The CDR3 region has the DNA TGTGCCATCAGTGAGACTGGTTACGAGCAGTACTTC. Translating it yields CAISETGYEQYF.

The CDR3 DNA follows: TGTGCCAGCAGCTTAAGGGGGGGGAGCACTGAAGCTTTCTTT. The encoded protein is CASSLRGGSTEAFF. V gene TRBV7-8 combines with J gene TRBJ1-1; tentatively, D is TRBD1 (6 bases). The CDR3 contains 14 residues. The V end lost 2 bases, the J end lost 4 bases, and 11 bases lay between the germline ends. CDR1 and CDR2 from the germline V gene are SGHVS and FQNEAQ.

A single count supports this clone. The rearrangement links TRBV27 to TRBJ1-1; D is perhaps TRBD1 (6 bases). Germline assignment: CDR1 MNHEY and CDR2 SMNVEV (reference sequence). The germline V and J ends were trimmed by 3 bases and 8 bases, with 13 bases remaining between them. The CDR3 length is 13 residues. CDR3 in amino acids: CASSFLGGTEAFF. The CDR3 DNA is TGTGCCAGCAGTTTCTTAGGGGGAACCGAAGCTTTCTTT.

This clone was observed a few times. The chain couples TRBV30 to TRBJ1-6; D remains unclear. Trimming shortened V by 4 bases and J by 1 base, and 11 bases separated the two germline ends. CDR3 length: 15 residues. Germline values: CDR1 GTSNPN, CDR2 SVGIG (reference sequence). The CDR3 is CAWNLAGSYNSPLHF. The CDR3 nucleotides read TGTGCCTGGAACCTCGCCGGGTCCTATAATTCACCCCTCCACTTT.

In its sample, this clone was seen a few times. The chain uses TRBV7-9 and TRBJ2-3; 7 positions match TRBD1. The CDR3 consists of 14 residues. J was trimmed by 4 bases and V by 5 bases; bases with no gene match: 6. Germline V gives CDR1 SEHNR, CDR2 FQNEAQ (reference sequence). CDR3 amino acids: CASSTRTGSDTQYF. DNA for the CDR3: TGTGCCAGCAGCACTCGGACAGGTTCAGATACGCAGTATTTT. Based on the CDR3 plus reference TRBV7-9 and TRBJ2-3, the full variable domain is DTGVSQNPRHKITKRGQNVTFRCDPISEHNRLYWYRQTLGQGPEFLTYFQNEAQLEKSRLLSDRFSAERPKGSFSTLEIQRTEQGDSAMYLCASSTRTGSDTQYFGPGTRLTVL.

This clone was seen a single time. The chain has TRBV24-1 and TRBJ2-7, with 8 bases matching TRBD2. V was clipped by 2 bases and J by 2 bases; unmatched bases: 1. CDR1 and CDR2 (germline): KGHDR, SFDVKD. The CDR3 is 14 amino acids. In DNA, the CDR3 is TGTGCCACCAGTGATTCGGGAGGGACCTACGAGCAGTACTTC. This gives the protein CATSDSGGTYEQYF.

The sample holds one count of this clone. V and J are TRBV2 and TRBJ2-5; weak D call: TRBD2 (6 bases). The CDR3 loop spans 16 amino acids. Germline values: CDR1 SNHLY, CDR2 FYNNEI. V was shortened by 6 bases and J by 4 bases, with 21 bases between the two germline ends. CDR3 DNA sequence: TGTGCCAGCAGGAGGACCAGCGGGTCAACTGTAGAGACCCAGTACTTC. This sequence encodes CASRRTSGSTVETQYF. The full variable domain, rest sourced from reference TRBV2 and TRBJ2-5, is EPEVTQTPSHQVTQMGQEVILRCVPISNHLYFYWYRQILGQKVEFLVSFYNNEISEKSEIFDDQFSVERPDGSNFTLKIRSTKLEDSAMYFCASRRTSGSTVETQYFGPGTRLLVL.

On this clone itself: Within the sample, other DNA sequences also encode this same CDR3. This chain connects TRBV28 to TRBJ1-3; 8 bases are shared with TRBD1. This CDR3 is 14 amino acids long. V shed 2 bases and J 6 bases; nucleotides not matched to a gene: 3. Germline V CDR1 and CDR2: MDHEN, SYDVKM. The CDR3 loop is CASSLGTGINTIYF. CDR3 nucleotide sequence: TGTGCCAGCAGTTTAGGGACAGGAATAAACACCATATATTTT.

The rearrangement uses TRBV30 and TRBJ2-3; possible D gene TRBD2, 5 bases. Germline-derived CDR1 and CDR2 are GTSNPN and SVGIG (reference sequence). Trimming pared 5 bases from V and 5 bases from J, leaving 17 bases between. CDR3 length: 14 amino acids. CDR3 in amino acids: CAWGTRTHQDTQYF. The CDR3 region has the DNA TGTGCCTGGGGTACCAGGACTCACCAAGATACGCAGTATTTT. The whole variable domain, filled in from reference TRBV30 and TRBJ2-3, reads SQTIHQWPATLVQPVGSPLSLECTVEGTSNPNLYWYRQAAGRGLQLLFYSVGIGQISSEVPQNLSASRPQDRQFILSSKKLLLSDSGFYLCAWGTRTHQDTQYFGPGTRLTVL.

This chain links TRBV11-2 with TRBJ2-1; D is possibly TRBD2 (5 bases). Germline V gives CDR1 SGHAT, CDR2 FQNNGV. The CDR3 totals 16 residues. The germline V and J ends were trimmed by 5 bases and 4 bases, with 18 bases remaining between them. The CDR3 DNA is TGTGCCAGCAGCGTCGGGGAGCACGGTGGGTACAATGAGCAGTTCTTC. Translated: CASSVGEHGGYNEQFF.

V gene TRBV10-3 combines with J gene TRBJ1-5; D unresolved. From germline, CDR1 is ENHRY and CDR2 SYGVKD. This CDR3 contains 13 residues. Trimming removed 3 bases from V and 0 bases from J, with 3 bases in between. The CDR3 spells CAISDLSNQPQHF. The CDR3 region has the DNA TGTGCCATCAGTGACCTTAGCAATCAGCCCCAGCATTTT.

The chain has TRBV27 and TRBJ2-5, with a tentative D call TRBD2 (5 bases). V was trimmed by 8 bases and J by 7 bases, leaving 14 bases between them. The CDR3 loop spans 12 amino acids. Germline V lookup: CDR1 MNHEY, CDR2 SMNVEV (reference sequence). The DNA of the CDR3 is TGTGCCAGCCAGTCTACCCGGGGGACCCAGTACTTC. It encodes CASQSTRGTQYF.

This chain links TRBV12-3 or TRBV12-4 with TRBJ1-1, with a tentative D call TRBD1 (5 bases). Trimming took off 6 bases at V and 11 bases at J, with 19 bases between the two ends. This CDR3 comprises 13 residues. The CDR3 is CASSLPGDPRAFF. The CDR3 bases are TGTGCCAGCAGCTTACCGGGGGATCCAAGGGCTTTCTTT.

The rearrangement links TRBV6-5 to TRBJ1-1; no clear D. CDR1 and CDR2 from the germline V gene are MNHEY and SVGAGI. This CDR3 region has 15 residues. V dropped 5 bases and J dropped 3 bases, with 16 bases sitting between them. CDR3 region: CASSHPLGLHTEAFF. CDR3 DNA: TGTGCCAGCAGTCACCCGCTAGGCCTTCACACTGAAGCTTTCTTT.

V gene TRBV7-2 combines with J gene TRBJ1-3; no reliable D call. The V end was cut by 1 base, the J end by 0 bases, with 4 bases between. Germline CDR1 is SGHTA and CDR2 is FQGNSA. The length of the CDR3 is 14 residues. The CDR3 DNA follows: TGTGCCAGCAGCTTAGATAGCTCTGGAAACACCATATATTTT. Protein: CASSLDSSGNTIYF.

The CDR3 coding sequence is TGCGCCAGCAGAGATGACAGGGACACTGAAGCTTTCTTT. Translation gives CASRDDRDTEAFF. This rearrangement joins TRBV5-1 to TRBJ1-1; 7 bases are shared with TRBD1. The CDR3 sequence is 13 residues long. The V and J ends lost 5 bases and 3 bases, in that order; junction bases with no gene match: 4. CDR1 and CDR2 (germline): SGHRS, YFSETQ.

The table lists this clone with a count of one. The chain combines TRBV15 with TRBJ2-6; D might be TRBD1 (5 bases). The CDR3 extends over 16 amino acids. Trimming shortened V by 4 bases and J by 0 bases, and 10 bases separated the two germline ends. CDR1 LNHNV and CDR2 YYDKDF come from the germline V gene (reference sequence). The CDR3 DNA sequence: TGTGCCACCAGCACCCGACAGTCCTCTGGGGCCAACGTCCTGACTTTC. This sequence encodes CATSTRQSSGANVLTF.

This chain's CDR3 is CASSLDRQQETQYF. CDR3 nucleotide sequence: TGTGCCAGCAGTTTGGACAGACAACAAGAGACCCAGTACTTC. The J gene is TRBJ2-5, the V gene TRBV6-5, with D maybe TRBD1 (6 bases). The CDR3 runs 14 residues. Germline V gives CDR1 MNHEY, CDR2 SVGAGI. Trimming took 4 bases from V and 2 from J, leaving 11 bases between them.

This clone was seen once. The V call is TRBV2, the J call TRBJ1-2; D is unclear. The CDR3 spans 15 residues. Germline values: CDR1 SNHLY, CDR2 FYNNEI. Trimming removed 6 bases from V and 1 base from J, with 15 bases in between. The CDR3, as DNA: TGTGCCAGCAGCCAGACACCGACCCTTAACTATGGCTACACCTTC. It is translated as CASSQTPTLNYGYTF.

The chain combines TRBV28 with TRBJ1-5; TRBD1 is a possible D gene (6 bases). This CDR3 is 15 amino acids long. Germline V lookup: CDR1 MDHEN, CDR2 SYDVKM. Trimming removed 3 bases at V and 5 bases at J, with 14 bases between. The chain's CDR3 is CASSFSGGDHQPQHF. The CDR3 DNA is TGTGCCAGCAGTTTTTCGGGGGGCGATCATCAGCCCCAGCATTTT.